The 17 T cell receptor beta chains presented below share a single source sample, sequenced in a study of shared clonotypes between healthy human individuals. The repertoire was sequenced with immunoSEQ multiplex PCR; TCRdb's copy has only in-frame clones and lacks some. The data contain 170,000 or so clones, around 63% of them seen just once; the ten biggest clones take up more than 9%. The sequenced sample was memory CD4+ T cells sorted from blood. The subset denotes: CD45RA-negative fraction. The receptors originated from a man aged 30-40 years in good health.

The chain is built from TRBV18 and TRBJ1-3; D gene unclear. In germline, CDR1 is KGHSH, CDR2 LQKENI. The CDR3 extends over 15 amino acids. V dropped 3 bases and J dropped 7 bases, with 16 bases sitting between them. The CDR3 sequence is CASSPVSGYENTIYF. The CDR3 nucleotides are TGTGCCAGCTCACCGGTATCGGGATATGAGAACACCATATATTTT. Variable domain in full (rest from reference TRBV18 and TRBJ1-3): NAGVMQNPRHLVRRRGQEARLRCSPMKGHSHVYWYRQLPEEGLKFMVYLQKENIIDESGMPKERFSAEFPKEGPSILRIQQVVRGDSAAYFCASSPVSGYENTIYFGEGSWLTVV.

The CDR3 DNA reads as TGTGCCAGCAGCCAAGACGGAATACAGCCCCAGCATTTT. Translated, it gives CASSQDGIQPQHF. This chain joins TRBV6-5 and TRBJ1-5; no firm D call. Trimming shortened V by 6 bases and J by 7 bases, and 13 bases separated the two germline ends. The CDR3 runs to 13 residues. Germline V gene data show CDR1 as MNHEY and CDR2 as SVGAGI.

The V and J genes are TRBV4-3 and TRBJ1-5; D not resolved. Trimming left V 1 base short and J 4 bases short, with 11 bases between. Germline lookup yields CDR1 LGHNA and CDR2 YSLEER. The CDR3 consists of 15 residues. CDR3 amino acids: CASSQALGRNQPQHF. CDR3 in DNA: TGCGCCAGCAGCCAAGCTTTAGGCAGAAATCAGCCCCAGCATTTT.

The chain recombines TRBV9 with TRBJ2-7; 8 nucleotides align to TRBD1. CDR3 length: 14 amino acids. Germline V gene data show CDR1 as SGDLS and CDR2 as YYNGEE. Trimming cost V 3 bases and J 2 bases; bases outside gene matches: 4. The CDR3, as DNA: TGTGCCAGCAGCGCGACAGGGGTTCCCTACGAGCAGTACTTC. This gives the protein CASSATGVPYEQYF.

The J gene is TRBJ1-1, the V gene TRBV5-4; 7 bases align to TRBD1. Germline loops: CDR1 SGHNT, CDR2 YYREEE (reference sequence). The V and J ends lost 0 bases and 4 bases, in that order; junction bases with no gene match: 6. The CDR3 extends over 15 amino acids. The CDR3 nucleotides read TGTGCCAGCAGCTTGGGTGGAGGGGGCATCACTGAAGCTTTCTTT. Amino acids: CASSLGGGGITEAFF. Full variable domain (outside the CDR3, taken from reference TRBV5-4 and TRBJ1-1): ETGVTQSPTHLIKTRGQQVTLRCSSQSGHNTVSWYQQALGQGPQFIFQYYREEENGRGNFPPRFSGLQFPNYSSELNVNALELDDSALYLCASSLGGGGITEAFFGQGTRLTVV.

This clone appeared a few times. The CDR3 loop is CASSSWGEETQYF. The DNA for the CDR3 is TGCGCCAGCAGCTCTTGGGGAGAAGAGACCCAGTACTTC. The chain carries TRBV4-3 and TRBJ2-5; perhaps TRBD2 as D (5 bases). The CDR3 sequence is 13 residues long. Germline V gives CDR1 LGHNA, CDR2 YSLEER. With 5 bases removed from V and 3 bases from J, the gap between germline ends came to 10 bases.

The chain carries TRBV7-9 and TRBJ1-2, with D possibly being TRBD1 (5 bases). With 4 bases removed from V and 8 bases from J, the gap between germline ends came to 8 bases. Per the germline V gene, CDR1 is SEHNR and CDR2 is FQNEAQ (reference sequence). The CDR3 has 11 amino acids. The CDR3, as DNA: TGTGCCAGCAGCTCAGGGCTGGGCTACACCTTC. This sequence encodes CASSSGLGYTF.

The genes are TRBV18 and TRBJ2-1, with 9 bases lining up with TRBD2. The CDR3 is 18 residues long. After removal of 3 bases from V and 1 base from J, the junction contained 10 bases not matched to a gene. CDR1 is KGHSH and CDR2 is LQKENI in the germline V gene. The CDR3 DNA sequence: TGTGCCAGCTCACCCCTAGCGGGGCCAGTTGGGTCCTACAATGAGCAGTTCTTC. This codes for CASSPLAGPVGSYNEQFF. The variable domain in full, with the rest retrieved from reference TRBV18 and TRBJ2-1, is NAGVMQNPRHLVRRRGQEARLRCSPMKGHSHVYWYRQLPEEGLKFMVYLQKENIIDESGMPKERFSAEFPKEGPSILRIQQVVRGDSAAYFCASSPLAGPVGSYNEQFFGPGTRLTVL.

This rearrangement joins TRBV7-9 to TRBJ2-2; 9 bases map to TRBD1. The CDR3 has 19 residues. CDR1 and CDR2 (germline): SEHNR, FQNEAQ (reference sequence). The V and J ends lost 7 bases and 3 bases, in that order; junction bases with no gene match: 18. CDR3 bases: TGTGCCAGCATGTCCCGGGACAGGGCTAGCCATTCCTACACCGGGGAGCTGTTTTTT. Translation: CASMSRDRASHSYTGELFF.

Written as DNA, the CDR3 is TGTGCCAGCAGCAGATCGGGTGCTAATGAAAAACTGTTTTTT. This translates into CASSRSGANEKLFF. V is TRBV11-2 and J is TRBJ1-4; D gene uncertain. Deletions cut 5 bases from V and 3 bases from J, with 10 bases between. The germline CDR1 and CDR2 sequences are SGHAT and FQNNGV. The CDR3 sequence is 14 residues long.

This chain uses TRBV7-9 with TRBJ2-5, with D hard to call. Germline V CDR1 and CDR2: SEHNR, FQNEAQ (reference sequence). The CDR3 is 12 amino acids. Trimming removed 10 bases at V and 3 bases at J, with 12 bases between. Here the CDR3 DNA reads TGTGCCACTTCCTGGGGTAAAGAGACCCAGTACTTC. This translates into CATSWGKETQYF. The full variable domain, its missing parts supplied by reference TRBV7-9 and TRBJ2-5, is DTGVSQNPRHKITKRGQNVTFRCDPISEHNRLYWYRQTLGQGPEFLTYFQNEAQLEKSRLLSDRFSAERPKGSFSTLEIQRTEQGDSAMYLCATSWGKETQYFGPGTRLLVL.

The rearrangement uses TRBV2 and TRBJ2-7; D gene unclear. Germline V gives CDR1 SNHLY, CDR2 FYNNEI. Deletions cut 4 bases from V and 1 base from J, with 11 bases between. This CDR3 has 14 residues. The CDR3 protein is CASSVPLGSYEQYF. In DNA form, the CDR3 reads TGTGCCAGCAGTGTTCCGTTAGGGTCCTACGAGCAGTACTTC.

The CDR3 spells CASSLGGSGSLNEQYF. The CDR3, as DNA: TGTGCCAGCAGCTTAGGAGGTAGCGGGAGCTTGAACGAGCAGTACTTC. The V and J genes are TRBV7-2 and TRBJ2-7; TRBD2 matches at 9 bases. The CDR3 is 16 amino acids. The germline V gene encodes CDR1 SGHTA and CDR2 FQGNSA. The J segment lost 5 bases and the V segment lost 1 base, leaving 9 bases of the junction unmatched. Full variable domain (outside the CDR3, taken from reference TRBV7-2 and TRBJ2-7): GAGVSQSPSNKVTEKGKDVELRCDPISGHTALYWYRQSLGQGLEFLIYFQGNSAPDKSGLPSDRFSAERTGGSVSTLTIQRTQQEDSAVYLCASSLGGSGSLNEQYFGPGTRLTVT.

This clone has just one count. The V call is TRBV9, the J call TRBJ1-5, with D maybe TRBD1 (5 bases). The CDR3 is 14 residues long. Trimming removed 0 bases from V and 5 bases from J, with 9 bases in between. Germline CDR1 and CDR2: SGDLS and YYNGEE. CDR3 residues: CASSVDPGDQPQHF. The CDR3, as DNA: TGTGCCAGCAGCGTAGATCCGGGGGATCAGCCCCAGCATTTT.

The V call is TRBV28, the J call TRBJ1-5, with 11 bases identical to TRBD1. CDR1 is MDHEN and CDR2 is SYDVKM in the germline V gene. V gave up 3 bases and J gave up 4 bases; unmatched junction bases: 5. CDR3 length: 16 residues. The DNA for the CDR3 is TGTGCCAGCAGTTTCGGAGGGACAGGGGGAAATCAGCCCCAGCATTTT. Residues: CASSFGGTGGNQPQHF. Together with reference TRBV28 and TRBJ1-5, the CDR3 gives the full variable domain: DVKVTQSSRYLVKRTGEKVFLECVQDMDHENMFWYRQDPGLGLRLIYFSYDVKMKEKGDIPEGYSVSREKKERFSLILESASTNQTSMYLCASSFGGTGGNQPQHFGDGTRLSIL.

As concerns this clone: A far larger clone is one base from this, pointing to a likely read error. This sequence joins TRBV5-4 and TRBJ2-6; D remains ambiguous. The germline V gene encodes CDR1 SGHNT and CDR2 YYREEE (reference sequence). This CDR3 has 14 residues. Trimming shortened V by 0 bases and J by 1 base, and 2 bases separated the two germline ends. This CDR3 reads CASSLESGANVLTF. DNA for the CDR3: TGTGCCAGCAGCTTGGAGTCTGGGGCCAACGTCCTGACTTTC.

V usage is TRBV5-4 and J usage is TRBJ2-7, with D hard to call. V was pared by 1 base and J by 6 bases, with 11 bases between. The CDR3 consists of 13 residues. The germline V gene has CDR1 SGHNT and CDR2 YYREEE (reference sequence). The CDR3 region is CASSLSRQSEQYF. The CDR3 DNA sequence: TGTGCCAGCAGCTTGAGCAGACAAAGCGAGCAGTACTTC. Filled out from reference TRBV5-4 and TRBJ2-7, the complete variable domain reads ETGVTQSPTHLIKTRGQQVTLRCSSQSGHNTVSWYQQALGQGPQFIFQYYREEENGRGNFPPRFSGLQFPNYSSELNVNALELDDSALYLCASSLSRQSEQYFGPGTRLTVT.